This entry concerns a single T cell receptor beta chain. Noted time point: blood 4 weeks post-SBRT, at nephrectomy. Treatment meaning: 15 Gy SBRT to primary tumor, nephrectomy 4 weeks later. Nephrectomy followed 15 Gy stereotactic body radiation by 4 weeks. Sequencing used immunoSEQ multiplex PCR; TCRdb keeps in-frame clones, though not all of them. The profile covers over 90,000 clones, with 65% to 90% appearing a single time and approximately 6.9% taken by the ten largest. This record belongs to a study of radiation and T cells in renal cell carcinoma. Per germline, CDR1 LNHDA and CDR2 SQIVND (reference sequence). Trimming left V 6 bases short and J 5 bases short, with 17 bases between. The CDR3 length is 15 residues.

The V and J genes are TRBV19 and TRBJ2-4, with D possibly matching TRBD2 (5 bases). This specimen consisted of blood, obtained from a patient whose treatment included radiotherapy and nephrectomy. This clonotype originated in a man between 60 and 75 years old with renal cell carcinoma. The CDR3 sequence is CASRPVRGTENIQYF. The CDR3 coding sequence is TGTGCCAGTAGACCCGTTCGGGGTACCGAAAACATTCAGTACTTC. Variable domain in full (rest from reference TRBV19 and TRBJ2-4): DGGITQSPKYLFRKEGQNVTLSCEQNLNHDAMYWYRQDPGQGLRLIYYSQIVNDFQKGDIAEGYSVSREKKESFPLTVTSAQKNPTAFYLCASRPVRGTENIQYFGAGTRLSVL.